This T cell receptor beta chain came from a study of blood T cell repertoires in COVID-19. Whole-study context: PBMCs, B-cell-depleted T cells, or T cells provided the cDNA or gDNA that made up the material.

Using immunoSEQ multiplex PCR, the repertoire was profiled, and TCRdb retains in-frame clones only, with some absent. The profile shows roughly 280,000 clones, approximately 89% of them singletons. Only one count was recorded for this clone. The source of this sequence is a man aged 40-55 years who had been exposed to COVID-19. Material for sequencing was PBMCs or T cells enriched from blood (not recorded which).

The CDR3 protein is CASSQGSGSAYEQYF. The DNA of the CDR3 is TGCGCCAGCAGCCAAGGTTCGGGTTCGGCCTACGAGCAGTACTTC. The gene calls are TRBV4-1 and TRBJ2-7; D not resolved. V gave up 1 base and J gave up 2 bases, with 12 bases separating them. This CDR3 is 15 amino acids long. Germline loops: CDR1 MGHRA, CDR2 YSYEKL.